This TCR beta chain was documented in a study of shared clonotypes between healthy human individuals. Study-wide context: The donors, two women and a few men, were aged 18 to 49.

The genomic DNA of each subset was split evenly across several immunoSEQ plates. Method: immunoSEQ multiplex PCR; TCRdb's copy keeps in-frame clones and lacks some. The top ten hold approximately 12% of the sample, which has about 490,000 clones, 60% to 80% seen once. Points from the study as a whole: Deeper or shallower sequencing was expected to change how clonotypes are shared among donors.

This CDR3 comprises 16 residues. The V end was cut by 1 base, the J end by 2 bases, with 13 bases between. Germline CDR1 MDHEN, CDR2 SYDVKM. Unsorted samples used tens of millions of PBMCs for genomic DNA. About this clone: Its antigen is still unknown.

Sequenced sample: PBMCs. V and J are TRBV28 and TRBJ2-3; possible D gene TRBD1, 6 bases. This clonotype was sampled from a woman aged 40-49 years in good health. Some clones in this sample may be carry-over from other donors' samples. CDR3 coding DNA: TGTGCCAGCAGTTTATTTGGTCAGGGGCCCACAGATACGCAGTATTTT. It translates to CASSLFGQGPTDTQYF.